This TCR beta chain was sequenced for a study of cytomegalovirus exposure and HLA in healthy donors. Study-level points and caveats: Common viral pathogens seemed to be connected with several of the most significant clusters, according to a later analysis.

PCR employed 60 Vbeta and 13 Jbeta primers. Repertoires were generated with immunoSEQ multiplex PCR, while TCRdb's copy carries only in-frame clones and drops some. Altogether under 200,000 clones are present, 82% being singletons, with the ten largest covering 0.95% to 1%. Trimming pared 0 bases from V and 11 bases from J, leaving 19 bases between. The CDR3 sequence is 15 residues long. Per germline, CDR1 MNHEY and CDR2 SVGAGI. In regard to this clone: The antigen is unknown.

The chain uses TRBV6-5 and TRBJ1-1; no clear D gene. Sequences were obtained from PBMCs. The receptor was derived from a girl aged 2 to 9 in good health and CMV-seropositive. CDR3 region: CASSYSIYTMRDAFF. CDR3 nucleotides: TGTGCCAGCAGTTACTCGATTTACACCATGAGGGATGCTTTCTTT.